This entry concerns a single T cell receptor beta chain. Its target antigen remains unknown. No much larger clonotype is one base removed from it; base qualities were not supplied. This sample stems from a study of CD8 T cells in ankylosing spondylitis (dated by TCRdb to 2017 to 2019). The study in broad terms: T cell receptor beta repertoires were profiled in healthy donors and ankylosing spondylitis patients so that disease-linked TCR variants could be found. Peripheral blood was sampled, and synovial fluid was also collected from ankylosing spondylitis patients. The full study cohort was made up of about two dozen ankylosing spondylitis patients and 108 healthy donors.

Cut back by 5 bases and 5 bases, the V and J ends lie 18 bases apart. The CDR3 runs 15 residues from the cysteine to the phenylalanine. Left in the record is the CDR3 DNA by itself, 45 bases read in frame from the first base. The research as a whole found: The disease-linked clones were reported to be significantly enriched in matched synovial fluid samples from ankylosing spondylitis patients. Some motif variants were previously reported in synovial fluid and blood of reactive arthritis patients, suggesting common disease-initiation mechanisms. Blood from ankylosing spondylitis patients appeared to be characterized by a TCR beta motif composed of roughly 8 highly homologous amino acid variants. The disease-linked clones showed a CD8+ phenotype and occurred at relatively low frequencies in peripheral blood.

The reads were generated on an Illumina HiSeq 2500. TCR beta libraries were prepared by quantitative 5'-RACE with molecular barcodes. Under the source paper's analysis protocol: A new computational method based on a probabilistic model of VDJ rearrangement was used to identify disease-linked TCR variants. The raw public data were reprocessed by TCRdb itself: fastp quality trimming at Q25, MiXCR clonotype calling, in-frame beta chains only. One record per CDR3 amino acid sequence lists the most common genes and DNA. The V and J calls were not made by the authors but by TCRdb's processing. The sample contains about 240,000 distinct CDR3 sequences, 7.5% to 9% of them found a single time. Of the sample, 6.5% to 7% is held by the ten largest clones.

Sequenced sample: blood, either unsorted or a sorted T cell fraction (not recorded which). The rearranged chain carries TRBV12-3 or TRBV12-4 and TRBJ1-2; 6 matching bases give a weak D call of TRBD1. This sequence originates from a male donor with ankylosing spondylitis or in good health (not recorded which). The CDR3 here reads CASSPRRGGIYGYTF. The DNA reads TGTGCCAGCAGTCCTCGGAGGGGGGGCATTTATGGCTACACCTTC.